Sequencing of this T cell receptor beta chain was carried out in a study of graft-versus-host responses after intestinal transplantation. The overall study: Transplantation in recipients was multivisceral, liver-intestinal, or isolated intestinal. Tacrolimus and steroids were given for around three years to all recipients after anti-thymocyte globulin induction. Study results and limitations: The marrow of recipients harbored GvH clones, and ileum or blood showed some of them first.

This clone has only a few counts. Antigen unknown. The table came from immunoSEQ multiplex PCR; TCRdb's copy has only in-frame clones and leaves some out. The table has about 120,000 clones, roughly 95% seen once. Trimming cost V 5 bases and J 7 bases, with 14 bases left between them. The CDR3 length is 13 residues. Germline V gene sequence: CDR1 SEHNR, CDR2 FQNEAQ (reference sequence). The V call is TRBV7-9, the J call TRBJ2-5, with TRBD2 as a possible D gene (5 bases). The TCR originated in a human donor who received an intestinal transplant. Sequences were derived from unstimulated CD8+ T cells sorted from spleen or lymph node cells, sampled before intestinal transplant. The CDR3 sequence is CASSDAGGGTQYF. The CDR3 region has the DNA TGTGCCAGCAGCGATGCAGGAGGCGGGACCCAGTACTTC.